The clone carrying this T cell receptor beta chain appeared a few times. The CDR3 extends over 16 amino acids. J was trimmed by 4 bases and V by 4 bases; bases with no gene match: 7. The germline gives CDR1 KGHDR, CDR2 SFDVKD. This sample was taken from a study of T-cell reconstitution after alpha-beta-depleted transplantation in children. The TCRbeta library incorporated unique molecular identifiers. TCRdb re-analysed the PCR reads in MiXCR, keeping a single row per CDR3 protein. The top ten hold over 5.5% of the sample, which has about half a million distinct CDR3 sequences, approximately 12% seen once.

The sample in question was PBMCs from the stem cell graft donor, obtained from the stem cell graft. This receptor was obtained from a human donor who donated a stem cell graft to a child with combined immunodeficiency. The V call is TRBV24-1, the J call TRBJ2-7; 12 nucleotides line up with TRBD1. CDR3 in amino acids: CATSDTPGQGAYEQYF. The CDR3 region has the DNA TGTGCCACCAGTGACACTCCGGGACAGGGGGCTTACGAGCAGTACTTC.